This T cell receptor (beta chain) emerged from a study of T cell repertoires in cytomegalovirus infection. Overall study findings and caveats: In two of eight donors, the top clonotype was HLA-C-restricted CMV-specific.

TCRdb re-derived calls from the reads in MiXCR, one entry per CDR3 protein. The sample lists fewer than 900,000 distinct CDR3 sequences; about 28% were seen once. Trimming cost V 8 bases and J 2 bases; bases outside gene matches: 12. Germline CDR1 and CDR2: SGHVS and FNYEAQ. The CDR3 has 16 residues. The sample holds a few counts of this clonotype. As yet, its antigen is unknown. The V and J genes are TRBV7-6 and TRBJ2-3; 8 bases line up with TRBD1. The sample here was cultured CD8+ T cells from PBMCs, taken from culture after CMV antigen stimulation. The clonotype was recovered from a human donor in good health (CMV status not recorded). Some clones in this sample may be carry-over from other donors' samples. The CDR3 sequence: CASLRQGISNTDTQYF. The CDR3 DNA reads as TGTGCCAGCCTAAGACAGGGGATTAGCAACACAGATACGCAGTATTTT. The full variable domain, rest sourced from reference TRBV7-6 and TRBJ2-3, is GAGVSQSPRYKVTKRGQDVALRCDPISGHVSLYWYRQALGQGPEFLTYFNYEAQQDKSGLPNDRFSAERPEGSISTLTIQRTEQRDSAMYRCASLRQGISNTDTQYFGPGTRLTVL.